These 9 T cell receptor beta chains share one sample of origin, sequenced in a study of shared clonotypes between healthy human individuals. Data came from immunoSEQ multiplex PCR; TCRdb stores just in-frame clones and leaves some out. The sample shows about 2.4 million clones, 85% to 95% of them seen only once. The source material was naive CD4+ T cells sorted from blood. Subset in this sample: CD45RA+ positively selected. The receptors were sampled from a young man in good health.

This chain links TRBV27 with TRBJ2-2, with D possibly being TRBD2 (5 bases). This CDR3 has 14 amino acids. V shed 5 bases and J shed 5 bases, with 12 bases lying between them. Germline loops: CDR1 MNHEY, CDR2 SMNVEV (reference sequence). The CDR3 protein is CASSPPRGTGELFF. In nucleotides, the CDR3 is TGTGCCAGCAGTCCCCCTCGAGGGACCGGGGAGCTGTTTTTT.

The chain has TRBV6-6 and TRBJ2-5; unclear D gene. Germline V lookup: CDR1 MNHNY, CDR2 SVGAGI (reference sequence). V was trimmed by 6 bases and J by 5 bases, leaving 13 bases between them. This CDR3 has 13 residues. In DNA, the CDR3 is TGTGCCAGCAGCCCTACGCGGCGGGAGACCCAGTACTTC. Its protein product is CASSPTRRETQYF.

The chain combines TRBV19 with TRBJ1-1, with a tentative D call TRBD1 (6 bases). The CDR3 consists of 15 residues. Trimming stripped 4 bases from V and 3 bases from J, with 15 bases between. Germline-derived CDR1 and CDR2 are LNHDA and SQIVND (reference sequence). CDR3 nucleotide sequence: TGTGCCAGTAGTAACAGGGAGTTGTTGGACACTGAAGCTTTCTTT. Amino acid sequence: CASSNRELLDTEAFF.

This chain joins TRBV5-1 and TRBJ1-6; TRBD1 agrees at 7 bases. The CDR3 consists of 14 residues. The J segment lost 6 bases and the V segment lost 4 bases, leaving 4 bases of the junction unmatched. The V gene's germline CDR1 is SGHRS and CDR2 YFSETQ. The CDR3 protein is CASSPGQINSPLHF. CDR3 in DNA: TGCGCCAGCAGCCCGGGACAGATTAATTCACCCCTCCACTTT.

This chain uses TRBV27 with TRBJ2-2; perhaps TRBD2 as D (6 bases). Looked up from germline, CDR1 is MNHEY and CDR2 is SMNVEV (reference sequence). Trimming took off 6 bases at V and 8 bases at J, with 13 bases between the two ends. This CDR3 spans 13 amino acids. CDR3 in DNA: TGTGCCAGCAGGGTGACTAGTTCGGGGGAGCTGTTTTTT. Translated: CASRVTSSGELFF.

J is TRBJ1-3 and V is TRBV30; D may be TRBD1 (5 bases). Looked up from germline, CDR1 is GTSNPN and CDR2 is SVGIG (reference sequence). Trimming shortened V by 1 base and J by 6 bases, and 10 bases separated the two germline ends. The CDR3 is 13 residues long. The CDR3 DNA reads TGTGCCTGGAGTGGAGGGGTAGAAAACACCATATATTTT. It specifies CAWSGGVENTIYF.

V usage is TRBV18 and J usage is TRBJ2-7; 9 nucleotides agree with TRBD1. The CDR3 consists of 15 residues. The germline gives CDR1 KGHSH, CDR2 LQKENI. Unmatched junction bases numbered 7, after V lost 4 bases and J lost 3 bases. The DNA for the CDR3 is TGTGCCAGCTCACTAGGGACAGGGCCTAACTACGAGCAGTACTTC. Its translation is CASSLGTGPNYEQYF.

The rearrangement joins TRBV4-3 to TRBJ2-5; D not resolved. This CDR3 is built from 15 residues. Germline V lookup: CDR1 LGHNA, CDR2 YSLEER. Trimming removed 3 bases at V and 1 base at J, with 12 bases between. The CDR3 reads CASSQFRAAQETQYF. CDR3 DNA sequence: TGCGCCAGCAGCCAGTTCCGGGCAGCCCAAGAGACCCAGTACTTC.

The CDR3 sequence is CASSVQGAAYNEQFF. As DNA, the CDR3 is TGTGCCAGCAGCGTGCAGGGGGCGGCCTACAATGAGCAGTTCTTC. The V gene is TRBV7-3, the J gene TRBJ2-1, with 8 bases that match TRBD1. V was clipped by 5 bases and J by 2 bases; unmatched bases: 5. Germline V CDR1 and CDR2: SGHTA, FQGTGA. The CDR3 runs 15 residues.